Listed below are T cell receptor beta chains from one sample, sequenced in a study of T cells in Graves' hyperthyroidism and ophthalmopathy. TCRdb independently ran MiXCR on the multiplex PCR reads; one entry per CDR3 protein. The sample shows a few hundred thousand distinct CDR3 sequences, 15% to 20% of them seen only once. The sample was blood. The source of these receptors is a man aged 35-49 years with Graves' hyperthyroidism. CDR3s include the opening cysteine and the closing phenylalanine or tryptophan. The D gene is left open where the match is weak. A clone size is listed for some rows: how often the clone was seen (once, few, many), or a class if it is expanded.

CASSLGREYNEQFF	TGCGCCAGCAGCTTGGGACGGGAATACAATGAGCAGTTCTTC	TRBV5-1	TRBJ2-1	-	few
CASSYPRGQVGNAIYF	TGTGCCAGCAGTTACCCCAGGGGGCAAGTCGGAAACGCCATATATTTT	TRBV6-6	TRBJ1-3	TRBD1	-
CASSLALAAEQYF	TGTGCCAGCAGCTTAGCACTGGCCGCCGAGCAGTACTTC	TRBV11-2	TRBJ2-7	-	-
CASSFAGPHQPQHF	TGTGCCAGCAGCTTTGCGGGCCCTCATCAGCCCCAGCATTTT	TRBV7-2	TRBJ1-5	-	many
CSAPGLAGGSDTQYF	TGCAGTGCACCCGGACTAGCGGGGGGATCAGATACGCAGTATTTT	TRBV20-1	TRBJ2-3	TRBD2	-
CASSPNPGQGNTEAFF	TGTGCCAGCAGCCCAAACCCGGGACAGGGGAACACTGAAGCTTTCTTT	TRBV12-3/TRBV12-4	TRBJ1-1	TRBD1	many
CATSPTGTGDQPQHF	TGTGCCACCAGCCCGACCGGGACAGGGGATCAGCCCCAGCATTTT	TRBV19	TRBJ1-5	TRBD1	-
CASSLSANSEQYF	TGTGCCAGCAGCTTATCGGCAAACTCCGAGCAGTACTTC	TRBV7-3	TRBJ2-7	-	-
CASSPNRGHVDTQYF	TGTGCCAGCTCACCGAACAGGGGGCATGTGGATACGCAGTATTTT	TRBV18	TRBJ2-3	TRBD1	many
CSARRSEGETEAFF	TGCAGTGCTAGAAGGTCAGAGGGGGAGACTGAAGCTTTCTTT	TRBV20-1	TRBJ1-1	-	many
CAWSASRAWEETQYF	TGTGCCTGGAGTGCTAGCAGGGCCTGGGAAGAGACCCAGTACTTC	TRBV30	TRBJ2-5	-	-
CASSGSGGQETQYF	TGTGCCAGCAGTGGGTCGGGGGGACAAGAGACCCAGTACTTC	TRBV2	TRBJ2-5	TRBD2	-
CSAQTFGAWTEAFF	TGCAGTGCGCAGACCTTCGGGGCGTGGACTGAAGCTTTCTTT	TRBV20-1	TRBJ1-1	-	many
CASSLDRELTDTQYF	TGTGCCAGCAGCTTAGACAGGGAACTGACAGATACGCAGTATTTT	TRBV7-2	TRBJ2-3	-	many
CSAPHAGTGEREQYF	TGCAGTGCTCCACACGCCGGGACAGGGGAACGGGAGCAGTACTTC	TRBV20-1	TRBJ2-7	TRBD1	-
CASRGTQTPDQPQHF	TGTGCCAGCAGGGGGACCCAGACGCCGGATCAGCCCCAGCATTTT	TRBV2	TRBJ1-5	-	-
CASSSGGGRISYTF	TGTGCCAGCAGCTCTGGGGGTGGCCGTATAAGCTACACCTTC	TRBV7-9	TRBJ1-2	-	many
CASSPRTRLYNEQFF	TGTGCCAGCAGCCCTAGGACAAGGCTCTACAATGAGCAGTTCTTC	TRBV28	TRBJ2-1	-	many
CATSDWTSGGNEQFF	TGTGCCACCAGTGATTGGACTAGCGGGGGCAATGAGCAGTTCTTC	TRBV24-1	TRBJ2-1	TRBD2	many
CASREGQDYEQYF	TGTGCCAGCAGGGAGGGACAGGACTACGAGCAGTACTTC	TRBV6-1	TRBJ2-7	TRBD1	many
CASSLTTPGQGYEKLFF	TGTGCCAGCAGCTTAACGACGCCGGGACAGGGGTATGAAAAACTGTTTTTT	TRBV7-8	TRBJ1-4	TRBD1	many
CASARETANTGELFF	TGCGCCAGCGCCCGGGAGACAGCGAACACCGGGGAGCTGTTTTTT	TRBV10-1	TRBJ2-2	-	many